This T cell receptor beta chain was profiled in a study of shared clonotypes between healthy human individuals. The CDR3 totals 15 residues. The germline V gene has CDR1 MDHEN and CDR2 SYDVKM. Between the trimmed V and J ends, which lost 3 bases and 1 base, there was a span of 10 bases. The method was immunoSEQ multiplex PCR; TCRdb's version includes in-frame clones alone and lacks a portion of them. The sample includes 2 million to 2.5 million clones, over 85% seen only once; the top ten take under 0.45%. The sample taken for sequencing was naive CD4+ T cells from PBMCs. Subset here: CD45RA+ positively selected. The chain carries TRBV28 and TRBJ2-4; unclear D gene. The sequence derives from a man younger than 35 in good health. Some clones in this sample may be carry-over from other donors' samples. The CDR3 sequence is CASSFQLAAKNIQYF. The CDR3 DNA reads as TGTGCCAGCAGTTTTCAGTTGGCGGCCAAAAACATTCAGTACTTC.